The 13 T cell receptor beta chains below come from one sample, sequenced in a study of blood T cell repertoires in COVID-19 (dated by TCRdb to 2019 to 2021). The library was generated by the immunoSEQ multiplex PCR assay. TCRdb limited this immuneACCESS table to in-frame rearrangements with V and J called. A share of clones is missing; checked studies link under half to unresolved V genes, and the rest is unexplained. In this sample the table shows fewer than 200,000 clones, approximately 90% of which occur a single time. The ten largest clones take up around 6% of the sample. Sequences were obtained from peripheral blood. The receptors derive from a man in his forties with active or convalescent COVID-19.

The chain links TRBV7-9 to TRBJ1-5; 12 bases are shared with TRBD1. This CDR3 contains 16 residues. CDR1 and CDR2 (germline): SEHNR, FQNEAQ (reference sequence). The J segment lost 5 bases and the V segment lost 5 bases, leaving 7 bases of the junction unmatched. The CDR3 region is CASSPTGTGGHQPQHF. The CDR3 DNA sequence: TGTGCCAGCAGCCCCACCGGGACAGGGGGCCATCAGCCCCAGCATTTT.

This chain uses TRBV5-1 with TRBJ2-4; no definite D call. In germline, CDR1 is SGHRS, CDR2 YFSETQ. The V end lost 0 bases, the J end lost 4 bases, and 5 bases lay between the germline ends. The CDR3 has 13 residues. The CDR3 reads CASSLDIKNIQYF. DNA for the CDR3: TGCGCCAGCAGCTTGGACATTAAAAACATTCAGTACTTC.

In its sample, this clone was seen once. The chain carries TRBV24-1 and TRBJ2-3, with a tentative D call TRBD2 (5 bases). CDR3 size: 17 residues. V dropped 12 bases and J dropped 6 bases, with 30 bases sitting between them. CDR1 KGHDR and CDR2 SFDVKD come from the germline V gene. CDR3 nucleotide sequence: TGTGCCTCCCCTTTCCATGCGGGCTTTTCGCGTTTGGATACGCAGTATTTT. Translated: CASPFHAGFSRLDTQYF.

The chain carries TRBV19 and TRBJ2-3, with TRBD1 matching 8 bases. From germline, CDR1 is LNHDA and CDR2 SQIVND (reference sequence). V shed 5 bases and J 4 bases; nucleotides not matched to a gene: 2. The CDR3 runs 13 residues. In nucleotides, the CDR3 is TGTGCCAGTAGTCCACAGGGGGCAGATACGCAGTATTTT. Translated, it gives CASSPQGADTQYF.

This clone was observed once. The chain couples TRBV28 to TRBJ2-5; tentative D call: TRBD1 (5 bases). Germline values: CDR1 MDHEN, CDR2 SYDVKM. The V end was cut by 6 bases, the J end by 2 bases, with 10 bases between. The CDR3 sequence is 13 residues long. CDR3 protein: CASRQGGQETQYF. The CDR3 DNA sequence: TGTGCCAGCAGGCAGGGCGGACAAGAGACCCAGTACTTC.

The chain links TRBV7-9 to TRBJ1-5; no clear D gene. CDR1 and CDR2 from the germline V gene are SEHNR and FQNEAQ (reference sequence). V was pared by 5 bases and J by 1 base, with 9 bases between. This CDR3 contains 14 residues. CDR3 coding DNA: TGTGCCAGCAGCGCAGACAAAAGCAATCAGCCCCAGCATTTT. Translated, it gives CASSADKSNQPQHF.

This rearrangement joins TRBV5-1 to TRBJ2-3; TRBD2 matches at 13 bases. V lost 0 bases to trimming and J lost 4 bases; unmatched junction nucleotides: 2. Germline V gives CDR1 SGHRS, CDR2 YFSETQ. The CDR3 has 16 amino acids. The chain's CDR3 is CASSLGTSGSADTQYF. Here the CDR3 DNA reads TGCGCCAGCAGCTTGGGGACTAGCGGGAGTGCAGATACGCAGTATTTT. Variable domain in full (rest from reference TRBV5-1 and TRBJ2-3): KAGVTQTPRYLIKTRGQQVTLSCSPISGHRSVSWYQQTPGQGLQFLFEYFSETQRNKGNFPGRFSGRQFSNSRSEMNVSTLELGDSALYLCASSLGTSGSADTQYFGPGTRLTVL.

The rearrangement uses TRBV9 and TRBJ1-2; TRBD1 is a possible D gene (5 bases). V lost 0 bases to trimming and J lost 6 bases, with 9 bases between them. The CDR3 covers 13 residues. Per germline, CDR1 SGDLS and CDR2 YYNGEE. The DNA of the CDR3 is TGTGCCAGCAGCGTAGGACAGAAAAATGGCTACACCTTC. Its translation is CASSVGQKNGYTF.

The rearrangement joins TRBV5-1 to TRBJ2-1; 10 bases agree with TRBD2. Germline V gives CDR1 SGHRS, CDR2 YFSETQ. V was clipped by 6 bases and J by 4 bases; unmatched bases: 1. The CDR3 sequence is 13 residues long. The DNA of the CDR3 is TGCGCCAGCAAGACTAGCGGGTACAATGAGCAGTTCTTC. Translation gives CASKTSGYNEQFF.

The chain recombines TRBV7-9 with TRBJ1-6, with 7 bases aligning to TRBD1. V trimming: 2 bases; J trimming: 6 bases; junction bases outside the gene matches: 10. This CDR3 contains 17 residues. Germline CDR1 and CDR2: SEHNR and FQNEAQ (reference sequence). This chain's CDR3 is CASSLWVSDRANSPLHF. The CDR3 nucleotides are TGTGCCAGCAGCTTATGGGTGTCCGACAGGGCTAATTCACCCCTCCACTTT.

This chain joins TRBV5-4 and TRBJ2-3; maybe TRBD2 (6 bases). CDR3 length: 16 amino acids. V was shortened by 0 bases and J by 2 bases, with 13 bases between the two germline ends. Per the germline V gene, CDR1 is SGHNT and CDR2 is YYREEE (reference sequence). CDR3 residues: CASSLAGTLFTDTQYF. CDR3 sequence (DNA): TGTGCCAGCAGCTTGGCCGGGACTTTATTCACAGATACGCAGTATTTT.

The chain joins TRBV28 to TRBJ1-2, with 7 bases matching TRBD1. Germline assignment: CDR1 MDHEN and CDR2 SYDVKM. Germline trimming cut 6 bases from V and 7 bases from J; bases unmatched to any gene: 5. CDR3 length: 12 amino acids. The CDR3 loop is CASSLTGAGYTF. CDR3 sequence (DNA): TGTGCCAGCAGCCTTACAGGGGCTGGCTACACCTTC.

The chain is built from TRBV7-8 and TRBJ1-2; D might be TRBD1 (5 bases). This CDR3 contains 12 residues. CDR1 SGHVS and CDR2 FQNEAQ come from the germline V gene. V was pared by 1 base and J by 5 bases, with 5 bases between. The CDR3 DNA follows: TGTGCCAGCAGCTTAGAGGGGTATGGCTACACCTTC. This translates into CASSLEGYGYTF.